This entry lists 14 T cell receptor beta chains sequenced from one sample in a study of graft-versus-host responses after intestinal transplantation. This table comes from immunoSEQ multiplex PCR, and its TCRdb copy is limited to in-frame clones, with some not included. Here the sample spans approximately 74,000 clones, 92% being singletons. The material sequenced was PBMCs, taken 98 days after intestinal transplantation. The receptor source for this set is a human patient who received an intestinal transplant, so some T cells may come from the graft donor.

The rearrangement uses TRBV7-4 and TRBJ2-5, with 8 bases identical to TRBD1. Germline trimming cut 6 bases from V and 4 bases from J; bases unmatched to any gene: 7. CDR3 length: 14 residues. The germline V gene encodes CDR1 SGHVT and CDR2 SQSDAQ. The chain's CDR3 is CASRNDRGGETQYF. For the CDR3, the DNA is TGTGCCAGCAGAAACGACAGGGGAGGAGAGACCCAGTACTTC.

A few counts support this clone. The gene calls are TRBV27 and TRBJ2-7; 7 nucleotides agree with TRBD1. The CDR3 runs to 13 residues. CDR1 MNHEY and CDR2 SMNVEV come from the germline V gene (reference sequence). V lost 3 bases, J lost 2 bases, and 1 base stayed unmatched. The CDR3 here is CASSFQGAYEQYF. The CDR3 DNA is TGTGCCAGCAGTTTCCAGGGGGCCTACGAGCAGTACTTC.

The chain joins TRBV13 to TRBJ2-7; the D gene could be TRBD1 or TRBD2 (5 bases each). Germline CDR1 is PRHDT and CDR2 is FYEKMQ (reference sequence). This CDR3 region has 14 residues. V lost 3 bases and J lost 4, with 13 bases in between. Written as DNA, the CDR3 is TGTGCCAGCAGCTTCGGGACGACCTCATACGAGCAGTACTTC. Translating gives CASSFGTTSYEQYF.

This rearrangement joins TRBV10-3 to TRBJ2-1, with D maybe TRBD1 (6 bases). CDR3 length equals 15 residues. With 6 bases removed from V and 8 bases from J, the gap between germline ends came to 20 bases. Germline V gives CDR1 ENHRY, CDR2 SYGVKD. The CDR3 nucleotides read TGTGCCATCAGCCTACAGGGTAGATCTTGGGATGAGCAGTTCTTC. It translates to CAISLQGRSWDEQFF.

The CDR3 DNA reads TGTGCCAGTCTTGAGGTGCTGAACACTGAAGCTTTCTTT. Its translation is CASLEVLNTEAFF. The chain links TRBV28 to TRBJ1-1, with no clear D. V shed 9 bases and J shed 0 bases, with 11 bases lying between them. The CDR3 is 13 amino acids. CDR1 is MDHEN, CDR2 SYDVKM, per germline.

The chain employs TRBV7-8 and TRBJ1-1; no clear D gene. The CDR3 runs 12 residues. Trimming took off 1 base at V and 4 bases at J, with 4 bases between the two ends. The germline gives CDR1 SGHVS, CDR2 FQNEAQ. The DNA of the CDR3 is TGTGCCAGCAGCTTAGGGAGCACTGAAGCTTTCTTT. It is translated as CASSLGSTEAFF.

The rearrangement joins TRBV7-3 to TRBJ2-2; D could derive from TRBD1 or TRBD2 (5 bases each). In germline, CDR1 is SGHTA, CDR2 FQGTGA. The CDR3 covers 14 residues. The V end was cut by 1 base, the J end by 3 bases, with 6 bases between. The CDR3 protein is CASSLMGDTGELFF. CDR3 sequence (DNA): TGTGCCAGCAGCTTAATGGGGGACACCGGGGAGCTGTTTTTT.

This clone showed up just a few times. J is TRBJ2-4 and V is TRBV7-9, with a weak D call TRBD1 (5 bases). CDR1 and CDR2 from the germline V gene are SEHNR and FQNEAQ (reference sequence). V was trimmed by 2 bases and J by 2 bases, leaving 7 bases between them. There are 14 residues in the CDR3. CDR3 nucleotide sequence: TGTGCCAGCAGCTTATCGGACACCAAAAACATTCAGTACTTC. As protein: CASSLSDTKNIQYF.

This sequence joins TRBV5-1 and TRBJ1-2; D unclear. Deletions cut 1 base from V and 4 bases from J, with 14 bases between. This CDR3 region has 15 residues. The germline gives CDR1 SGHRS, CDR2 YFSETQ. The CDR3 sequence is CASSLNSGFPYGYTF. In nucleotides, the CDR3 is TGCGCCAGCAGCTTGAACTCCGGCTTCCCCTATGGCTACACCTTC.

The chain has TRBV4-3 and TRBJ2-3; perhaps D is TRBD1 or TRBD2 (5 bases each). Trimming took off 1 base at V and 10 bases at J, with 12 bases between the two ends. CDR1 and CDR2 from the germline V gene are LGHNA and YSLEER. There are 13 residues in the CDR3. The CDR3 loop is CASSQVTGPAQYF. CDR3 nucleotide sequence: TGCGCCAGCAGCCAAGTTACGGGGCCGGCGCAGTATTTT.

V usage is TRBV9 and J usage is TRBJ2-3, with TRBD1 identical over 10 bases. The CDR3 consists of 15 residues. Germline V lookup: CDR1 SGDLS, CDR2 YYNGEE. After removal of 3 bases from V and 5 bases from J, the junction contained 6 bases not matched to a gene. The CDR3 sequence is CASSEGQGKRDTQYF. In DNA, the CDR3 is TGTGCCAGCAGCGAGGGACAGGGGAAAAGAGATACGCAGTATTTT.

The rearrangement uses TRBV11-2 and TRBJ2-5; 9 bases line up with TRBD2. V shed 1 base and J 1 base; nucleotides not matched to a gene: 7. Per the germline V gene, CDR1 is SGHAT and CDR2 is FQNNGV. The CDR3 totals 17 residues. The CDR3 spells CASSLGDWTSAQETQYF. The DNA for the CDR3 is TGTGCCAGCAGCTTAGGGGATTGGACTAGCGCCCAAGAGACCCAGTACTTC.

This sequence joins TRBV11-2 and TRBJ2-7; tentative D call: TRBD2 (6 bases). The ends were cut back, 5 bases at V and 2 bases at J, with 16 bases in the middle. The CDR3 totals 15 residues. Germline V gene data show CDR1 as SGHAT and CDR2 as FQNNGV. The CDR3 sequence: CASSPRKRAPYEQYF. For the CDR3, the DNA is TGTGCCAGCAGCCCCCGCAAGCGGGCTCCCTACGAGCAGTACTTC.

The chain is built from TRBV6-1 and TRBJ1-5; D uncertain. CDR1 and CDR2 from the germline V gene are MNHNS and SASEGT. Trimming removed 1 base from V and 1 base from J, with 2 bases in between. CDR3 length equals 13 residues. CDR3 DNA: TGTGCCAGCAGTGAAGAGAGCAATCAGCCCCAGCATTTT. Translated, it gives CASSEESNQPQHF.